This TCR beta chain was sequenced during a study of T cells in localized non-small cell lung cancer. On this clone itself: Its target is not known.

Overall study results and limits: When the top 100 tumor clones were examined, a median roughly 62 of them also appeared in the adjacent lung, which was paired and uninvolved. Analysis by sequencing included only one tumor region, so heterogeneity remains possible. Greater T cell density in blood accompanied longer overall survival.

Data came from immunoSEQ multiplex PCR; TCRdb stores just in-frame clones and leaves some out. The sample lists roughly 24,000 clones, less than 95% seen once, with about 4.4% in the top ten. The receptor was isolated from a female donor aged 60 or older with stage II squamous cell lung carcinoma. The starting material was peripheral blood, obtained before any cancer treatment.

The CDR3 DNA sequence: TGTGCCTGGAGTGTATTTCGGGGGATCGGTAGCGATACGCAGTATTTT. Translated: CAWSVFRGIGSDTQYF. The rearrangement links TRBV30 to TRBJ2-3; tentative D call: TRBD2 (6 bases). The CDR3 runs 16 residues. Trimming took off 0 bases at V and 6 bases at J, with 19 bases between the two ends. Germline values: CDR1 GTSNPN, CDR2 SVGIG (reference sequence).